This TCR beta chain was observed in a study of shared clonotypes between healthy human individuals. Looking at the study overall: Used for every donor were three CD4 naive, three CD4 memory, two CD8 naive and one CD8 memory plate.

The CDR3 contains 14 residues. V dropped 0 bases and J dropped 1 base, with 6 bases sitting between them. The germline CDR1 and CDR2 sequences are PRHDT and FYEKMQ (reference sequence). Profiling relied on immunoSEQ multiplex PCR, and the TCRdb table lists in-frame clones only, not all of them. Altogether roughly 2.6 million clones are present, more than 90% being singletons, with the ten largest covering over 0.12%. Input material: naive CD4+ T cells sorted from blood. This sample's subset: CD45RA+ positively selected. The chain recombines TRBV13 with TRBJ1-1; perhaps TRBD1 as D (6 bases). The sequence derives from a young man in good health. CDR3 loop: CASSLGRGNTEAFF. In DNA, the CDR3 is TGTGCCAGCAGCTTAGGCAGGGGGAACACTGAAGCTTTCTTT.